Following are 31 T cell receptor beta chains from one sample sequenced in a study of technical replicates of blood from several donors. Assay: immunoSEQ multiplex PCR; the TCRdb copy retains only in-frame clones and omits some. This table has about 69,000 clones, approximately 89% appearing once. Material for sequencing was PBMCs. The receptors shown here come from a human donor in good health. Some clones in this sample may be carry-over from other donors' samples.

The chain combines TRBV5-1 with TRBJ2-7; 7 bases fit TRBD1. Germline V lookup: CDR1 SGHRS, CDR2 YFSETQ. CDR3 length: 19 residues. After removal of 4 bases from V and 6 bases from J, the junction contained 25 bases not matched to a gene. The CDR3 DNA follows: TGCGCCAGCAGCACAGTTTTGGCGGCAGGGGGAAGGGGTATCGCCGAGCAGTACTTC. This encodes CASSTVLAAGGRGIAEQYF.

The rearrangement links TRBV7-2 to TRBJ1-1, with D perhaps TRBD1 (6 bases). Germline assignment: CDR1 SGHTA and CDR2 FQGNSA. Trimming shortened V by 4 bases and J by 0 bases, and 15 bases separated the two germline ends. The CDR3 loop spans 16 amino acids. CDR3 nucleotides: TGTGCCAGCAGCTCTCGATTCCAGGGGATGAACACTGAAGCTTTCTTT. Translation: CASSSRFQGMNTEAFF.

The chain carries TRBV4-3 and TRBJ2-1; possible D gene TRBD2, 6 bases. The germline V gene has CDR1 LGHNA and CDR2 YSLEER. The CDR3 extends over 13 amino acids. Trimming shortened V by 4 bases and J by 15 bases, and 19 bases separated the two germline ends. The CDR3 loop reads CASSLGLWEVPFF. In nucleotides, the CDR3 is TGCGCCAGCAGCCTAGGGTTATGGGAGGTCCCGTTCTTC.

The DNA for the CDR3 is TGTGCCAGCAGTGACAGGATCAATGAGCAGTTCTTC. The encoded protein is CASSDRINEQFF. V is TRBV2 and J is TRBJ2-1; no clear D. Trimming pared 3 bases from V and 6 bases from J, leaving 6 bases between. The length of the CDR3 is 12 residues. Germline CDR1 is SNHLY and CDR2 is FYNNEI.

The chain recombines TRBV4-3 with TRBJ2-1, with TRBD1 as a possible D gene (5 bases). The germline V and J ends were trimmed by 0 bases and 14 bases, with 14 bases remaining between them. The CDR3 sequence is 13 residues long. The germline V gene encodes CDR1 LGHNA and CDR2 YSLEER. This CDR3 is CASSQERGVGEFF. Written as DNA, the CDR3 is TGCGCCAGCAGCCAAGAAAGGGGCGTGGGTGAGTTCTTC.

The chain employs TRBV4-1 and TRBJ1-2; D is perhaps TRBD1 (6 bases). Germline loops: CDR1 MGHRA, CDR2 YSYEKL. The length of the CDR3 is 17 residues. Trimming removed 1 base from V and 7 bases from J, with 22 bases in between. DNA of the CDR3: TGCGCCAGCAGCCAAGTGGTCGAGTTCGGCAGGGGCGGTGGCTACACCTTC. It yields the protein CASSQVVEFGRGGGYTF.

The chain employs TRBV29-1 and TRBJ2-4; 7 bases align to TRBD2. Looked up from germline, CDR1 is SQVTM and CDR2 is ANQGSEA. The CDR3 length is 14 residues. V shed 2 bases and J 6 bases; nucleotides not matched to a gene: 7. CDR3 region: CSVEWRESPNIQYF. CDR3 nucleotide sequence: TGCAGCGTTGAATGGCGGGAGTCCCCAAACATTCAGTACTTC. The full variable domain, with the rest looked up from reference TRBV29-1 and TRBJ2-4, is SAVISQKPSRDICQRGTSLTIQCQVDSQVTMMFWYRQQPGQSLTLIATANQGSEATYESGFVIDKFPISRPNLTFSTLTVSNMSPEDSSIYLCSVEWRESPNIQYFGAGTRLSVL.

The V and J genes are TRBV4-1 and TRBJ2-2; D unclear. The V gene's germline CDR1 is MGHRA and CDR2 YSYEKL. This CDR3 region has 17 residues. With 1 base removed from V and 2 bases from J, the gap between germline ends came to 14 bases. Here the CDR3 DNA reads TGCGCCAGCAGCCAAGTACCCACGCAGGCAAACACCGGGGAGCTGTTTTTT. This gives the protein CASSQVPTQANTGELFF.

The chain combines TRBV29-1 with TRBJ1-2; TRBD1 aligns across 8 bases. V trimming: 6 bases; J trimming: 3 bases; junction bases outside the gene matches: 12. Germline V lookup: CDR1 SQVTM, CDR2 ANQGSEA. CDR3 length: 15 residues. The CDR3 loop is CSVTAQGALDYGYTF. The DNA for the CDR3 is TGCAGCGTAACAGCCCAGGGGGCGCTGGACTATGGCTACACCTTC.

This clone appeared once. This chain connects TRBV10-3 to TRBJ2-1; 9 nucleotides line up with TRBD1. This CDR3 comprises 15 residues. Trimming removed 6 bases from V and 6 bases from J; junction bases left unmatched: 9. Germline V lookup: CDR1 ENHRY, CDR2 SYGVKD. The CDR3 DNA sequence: TGTGCCATCAGGACTACAGGGGGCGCTGTCAATGAGCAGTTCTTC. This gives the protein CAIRTTGGAVNEQFF.

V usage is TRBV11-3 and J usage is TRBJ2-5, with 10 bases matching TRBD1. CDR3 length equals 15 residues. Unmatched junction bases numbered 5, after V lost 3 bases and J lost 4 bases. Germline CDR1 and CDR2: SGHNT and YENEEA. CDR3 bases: TGTGCCAGCAGCTTTTCGGGACAGGGGTCAGAGACCCAGTACTTC. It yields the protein CASSFSGQGSETQYF.

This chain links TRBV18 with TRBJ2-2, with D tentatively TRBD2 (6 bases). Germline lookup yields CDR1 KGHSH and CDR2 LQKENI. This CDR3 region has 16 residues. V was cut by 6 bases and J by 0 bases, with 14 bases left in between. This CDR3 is CASSPGSGANTGELFF. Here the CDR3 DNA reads TGTGCCAGCTCTCCCGGTAGCGGAGCGAACACCGGGGAGCTGTTTTTT.

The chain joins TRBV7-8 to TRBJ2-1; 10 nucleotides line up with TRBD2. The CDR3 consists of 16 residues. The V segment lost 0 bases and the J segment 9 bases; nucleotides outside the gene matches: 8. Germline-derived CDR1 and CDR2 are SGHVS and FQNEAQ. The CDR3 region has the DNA TGTGCCAGCAGCTTAGCGCGTTCTAGCGGGAGTGGTGAGCAGTTCTTC. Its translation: CASSLARSSGSGEQFF. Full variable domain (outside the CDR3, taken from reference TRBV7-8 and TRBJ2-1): GAGVSQSPRYKVAKRGQDVALRCDPISGHVSLFWYQQALGQGPEFLTYFQNEAQLDKSGLPSDRFFAERPEGSVSTLKIQRTQQEDSAVYLCASSLARSSGSGEQFFGPGTRLTVL.

The CDR3 loop is CASSERLAGSHEQYF. In DNA form, the CDR3 reads TGTGCCAGCAGTGAGCGACTAGCGGGATCCCACGAGCAGTACTTC. V and J are TRBV6-4 and TRBJ2-7; TRBD2 matches at 11 bases. V lost 3 bases, J lost 5 bases, and 6 bases stayed unmatched. Germline CDR1 is MRHNA and CDR2 is SNTAGT. This CDR3 has 15 amino acids.

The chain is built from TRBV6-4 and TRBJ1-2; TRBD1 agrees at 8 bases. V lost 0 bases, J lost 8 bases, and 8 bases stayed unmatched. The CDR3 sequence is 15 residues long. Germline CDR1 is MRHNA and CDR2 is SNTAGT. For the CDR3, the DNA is TGTGCCAGCAGTGACTCGGCAGGGGGCGCCGGCGGCTACACCTTC. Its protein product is CASSDSAGGAGGYTF.

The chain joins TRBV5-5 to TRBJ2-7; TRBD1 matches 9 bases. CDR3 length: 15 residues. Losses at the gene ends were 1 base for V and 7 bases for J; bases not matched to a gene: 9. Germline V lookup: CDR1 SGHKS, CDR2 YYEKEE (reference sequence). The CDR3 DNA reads TGTGCCAGCAGCTTGTCGTTGGGGACAGGGAAAGAGCAGTACTTC. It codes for CASSLSLGTGKEQYF. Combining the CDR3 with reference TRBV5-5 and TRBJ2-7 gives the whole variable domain DAGVTQSPTHLIKTRGQQVTLRCSPISGHKSVSWYQQVLGQGPQFIFQYYEKEERGRGNFPDRFSARQFPNYSSELNVNALLLGDSALYLCASSLSLGTGKEQYFGPGTRLTVT.

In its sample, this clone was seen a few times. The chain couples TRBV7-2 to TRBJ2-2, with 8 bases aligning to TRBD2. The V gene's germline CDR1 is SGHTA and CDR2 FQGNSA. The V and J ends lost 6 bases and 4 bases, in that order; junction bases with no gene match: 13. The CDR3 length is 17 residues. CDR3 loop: CASSFSRGGLGTGELFF. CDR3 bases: TGTGCCAGCAGTTTTTCCCGGGGGGGGTTAGGCACCGGGGAGCTGTTTTTT.

CDR3 sequence reads: CAWSASGRPDTQYF. The CDR3 region has the DNA TGTGCCTGGAGCGCTAGCGGGAGGCCAGATACGCAGTATTTT. The chain recombines TRBV30 with TRBJ2-3; 11 bases agree with TRBD2. In germline, CDR1 is GTSNPN, CDR2 SVGIG (reference sequence). The length of the CDR3 is 14 residues. The V gene end was trimmed by 3 bases and the J gene end by 4 bases; junction bases not matched to a gene: 3.

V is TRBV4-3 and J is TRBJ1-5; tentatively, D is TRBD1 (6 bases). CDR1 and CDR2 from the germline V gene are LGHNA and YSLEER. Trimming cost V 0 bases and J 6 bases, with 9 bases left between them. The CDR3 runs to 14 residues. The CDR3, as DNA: TGCGCCAGCAGCCAAGATCTACAGGGTCAGCCCCAGCATTTT. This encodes CASSQDLQGQPQHF.

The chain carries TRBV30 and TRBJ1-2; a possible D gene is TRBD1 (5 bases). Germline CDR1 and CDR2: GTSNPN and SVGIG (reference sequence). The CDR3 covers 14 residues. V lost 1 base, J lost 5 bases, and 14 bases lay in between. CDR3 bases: TGTGCCTGGAGTGCCGGGGGGGGAGGATATGGCTACACCTTC. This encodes CAWSAGGGGYGYTF.

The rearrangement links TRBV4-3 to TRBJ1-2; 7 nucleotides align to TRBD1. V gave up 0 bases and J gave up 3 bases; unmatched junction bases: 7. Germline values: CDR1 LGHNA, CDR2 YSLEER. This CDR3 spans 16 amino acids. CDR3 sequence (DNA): TGCGCCAGCAGCCAAGATCGGAGCAGGGGGGACTATGGCTACACCTTC. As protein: CASSQDRSRGDYGYTF.

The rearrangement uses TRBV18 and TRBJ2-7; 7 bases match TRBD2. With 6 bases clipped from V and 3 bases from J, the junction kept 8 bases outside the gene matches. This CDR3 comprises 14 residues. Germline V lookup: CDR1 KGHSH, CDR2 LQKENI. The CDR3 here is CASSLTSDYYEQYF. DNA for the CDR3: TGTGCCAGCTCCCTTACTAGCGATTACTACGAGCAGTACTTC.

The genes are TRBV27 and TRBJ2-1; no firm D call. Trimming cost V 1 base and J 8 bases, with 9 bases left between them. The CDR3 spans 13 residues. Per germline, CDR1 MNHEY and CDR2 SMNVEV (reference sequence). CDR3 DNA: TGTGCCAGCAGTTTATTATTTGGAGATGAGCAGTTCTTC. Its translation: CASSLLFGDEQFF.

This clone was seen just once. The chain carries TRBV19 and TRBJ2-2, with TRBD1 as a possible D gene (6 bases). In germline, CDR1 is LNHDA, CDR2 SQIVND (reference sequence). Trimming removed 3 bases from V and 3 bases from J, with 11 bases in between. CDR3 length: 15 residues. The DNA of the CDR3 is TGTGCCAGTAGTATTACAGGGCCCTACACCGGGGAGCTGTTTTTT. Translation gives CASSITGPYTGELFF.

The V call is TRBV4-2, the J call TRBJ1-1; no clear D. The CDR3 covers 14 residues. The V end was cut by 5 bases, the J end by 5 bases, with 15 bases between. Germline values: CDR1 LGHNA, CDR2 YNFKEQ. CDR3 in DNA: TGTGCCAGCAGCGCGCCGGTCCCGGGGACTGAAGCTTTCTTT. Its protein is CASSAPVPGTEAFF.

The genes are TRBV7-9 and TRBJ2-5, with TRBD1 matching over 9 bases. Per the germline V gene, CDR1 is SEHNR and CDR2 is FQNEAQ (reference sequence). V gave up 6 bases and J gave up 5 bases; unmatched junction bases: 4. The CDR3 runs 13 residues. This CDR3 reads CASSPDRGETQYF. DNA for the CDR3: TGTGCCAGCAGTCCAGACAGGGGGGAGACCCAGTACTTC.

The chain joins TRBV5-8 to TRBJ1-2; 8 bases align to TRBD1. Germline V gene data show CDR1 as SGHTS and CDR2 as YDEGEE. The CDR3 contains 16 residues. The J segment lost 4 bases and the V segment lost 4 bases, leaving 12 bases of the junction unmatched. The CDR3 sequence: CASSLTGGLTLYGYTF. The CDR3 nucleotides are TGTGCCAGCAGCCTTACAGGGGGTTTAACTCTCTATGGCTACACCTTC.

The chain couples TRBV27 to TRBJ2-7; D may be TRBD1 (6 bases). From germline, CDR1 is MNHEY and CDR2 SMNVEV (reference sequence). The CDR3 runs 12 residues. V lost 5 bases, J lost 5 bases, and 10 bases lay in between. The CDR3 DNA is TGTGCCAGCAGTACCCCAGGGGACGAGCAGTACTTC. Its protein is CASSTPGDEQYF.

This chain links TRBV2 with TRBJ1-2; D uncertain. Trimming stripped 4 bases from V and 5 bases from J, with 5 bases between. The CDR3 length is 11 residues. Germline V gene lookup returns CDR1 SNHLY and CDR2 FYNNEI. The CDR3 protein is CASSGRYGYTF. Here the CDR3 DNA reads TGTGCCAGCAGTGGTCGGTATGGCTACACCTTC.

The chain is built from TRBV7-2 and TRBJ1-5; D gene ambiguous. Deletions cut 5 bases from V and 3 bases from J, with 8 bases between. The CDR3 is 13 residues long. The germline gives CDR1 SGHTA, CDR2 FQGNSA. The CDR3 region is CASSATLNQPQHF. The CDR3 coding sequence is TGTGCCAGCAGCGCAACTCTCAATCAGCCCCAGCATTTT.

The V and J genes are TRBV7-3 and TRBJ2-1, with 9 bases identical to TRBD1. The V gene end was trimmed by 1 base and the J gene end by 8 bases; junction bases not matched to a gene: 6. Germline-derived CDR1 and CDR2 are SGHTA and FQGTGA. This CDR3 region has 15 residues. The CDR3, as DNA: TGTGCCAGCAGCTTAAGACAGGGGGTTTACGATGAGCAGTTCTTC. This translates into CASSLRQGVYDEQFF.